The 32 T cell receptor beta chains in this list originate from one sample, sequenced in a study of T cell changes during pregnancy in multiple sclerosis. This table comes from immunoSEQ multiplex PCR, and its TCRdb copy is limited to in-frame clones, with some not included. The repertoire has some 50,000 clones, approximately 90% of them found once; the top ten carry about 3%. Here the sequenced sample was CD8+ T cells from peripheral blood mononuclear cells, taken in the second trimester of pregnancy. These receptors were collected from a female donor with multiple sclerosis, enrolled in a pregnancy study.

The DNA for the CDR3 is TGTGCCAGCAGTGGAGGAGACAGGGCCGATCGCCAAAACATTCAGTACTTC. This encodes CASSGGDRADRQNIQYF. The rearrangement uses TRBV2 and TRBJ2-4; TRBD1 matches at 7 bases. The trim removed 4 bases at V and 5 bases at J, leaving 14 bases unmatched. The germline V gene has CDR1 SNHLY and CDR2 FYNNEI. The CDR3 length is 17 residues. Combining the CDR3 with reference TRBV2 and TRBJ2-4 gives the whole variable domain EPEVTQTPSHQVTQMGQEVILRCVPISNHLYFYWYRQILGQKVEFLVSFYNNEISEKSEIFDDQFSVERPDGSNFTLKIRSTKLEDSAMYFCASSGGDRADRQNIQYFGAGTRLSVL.

The chain uses TRBV27 and TRBJ1-2, with D perhaps TRBD1 (5 bases). The CDR3 contains 13 residues. Trimming stripped 5 bases from V and 4 bases from J, with 11 bases between. Germline loops: CDR1 MNHEY, CDR2 SMNVEV (reference sequence). CDR3 nucleotides: TGTGCCAGCAGTGTCACGGGACTCTATGGCTACACCTTC. It specifies CASSVTGLYGYTF.

The chain has TRBV7-3 and TRBJ1-1; 7 nucleotides agree with TRBD1. The length of the CDR3 is 12 residues. In germline, CDR1 is SGHTA, CDR2 FQGTGA. V trimming: 6 bases; J trimming: 5 bases; junction bases outside the gene matches: 3. CDR3 DNA: TGTGCCAGCAGTTCACAGGGGACTGAAGCTTTCTTT. Protein sequence: CASSSQGTEAFF.

This chain links TRBV5-4 with TRBJ2-5, with D possibly TRBD2 on 5 matching bases. The CDR3 spans 14 residues. V was trimmed by 3 bases and J by 5 bases, leaving 14 bases between them. Germline V gene lookup returns CDR1 SGHNT and CDR2 YYREEE (reference sequence). The CDR3 protein is CASSWKTTGETQYF. The CDR3 nucleotides are TGTGCCAGCAGCTGGAAGACGACGGGGGAGACCCAGTACTTC.

The V call is TRBV30, the J call TRBJ2-7; D is uncertain. The CDR3 has 11 amino acids. Germline V lookup: CDR1 GTSNPN, CDR2 SVGIG (reference sequence). The V end lost 3 bases, the J end lost 0 bases, and 3 bases lay between the germline ends. This CDR3 reads CAWRASYEQYF. Written as DNA, the CDR3 is TGTGCCTGGAGGGCCTCCTACGAGCAGTACTTC.

The genes are TRBV9 and TRBJ2-7, with D perhaps matching TRBD1 (6 bases). Trimming removed 4 bases at V and 4 bases at J, with 12 bases between. CDR3 length equals 13 residues. Germline CDR1 SGDLS, CDR2 YYNGEE. The CDR3 region has the DNA TGTGCCAGCAGCTTGGCTCAGGGGTACGAGCAGTACTTC. Protein: CASSLAQGYEQYF.

The chain carries TRBV19 and TRBJ1-1, with D maybe TRBD1 (5 bases). Trimming removed 10 bases at V and 0 bases at J, with 9 bases between. Germline CDR1 and CDR2: LNHDA and SQIVND (reference sequence). The CDR3 has 12 residues. The CDR3 reads CATGTVNTEAFF. In DNA form, the CDR3 reads TGTGCCACTGGGACTGTGAACACTGAAGCTTTCTTT.

The rearrangement joins TRBV5-6 to TRBJ2-5; 10 bases are shared with TRBD2. Germline CDR1 is SGHDT and CDR2 is YYEEEE. The CDR3 sequence is 17 residues long. J was trimmed by 5 bases and V by 1 base; bases with no gene match: 11. In nucleotides, the CDR3 is TGTGCCAGCAGCTTGATTCTTAGCGGGGGGCCGGAGGAGACCCAGTACTTC. It codes for CASSLILSGGPEETQYF.

In nucleotides, the CDR3 is TGTGCCAGCAGTGCGGGTACCTACGAGCAGTACTTC. This translates into CASSAGTYEQYF. This chain uses TRBV2 with TRBJ2-7; D is undetermined. Trimming pared 4 bases from V and 2 bases from J, leaving 6 bases between. Germline V gene sequence: CDR1 SNHLY, CDR2 FYNNEI. This CDR3 has 12 amino acids.

This chain connects TRBV5-6 to TRBJ1-6; TRBD1 might be the D (6 bases). V was shortened by 0 bases and J by 12 bases, with 13 bases between the two germline ends. CDR3 length equals 14 residues. Germline values: CDR1 SGHDT, CDR2 YYEEEE. The CDR3 sequence: CASSLGTGLGPLHF. CDR3 DNA sequence: TGTGCCAGCAGCTTGGGAACAGGGCTTGGACCCCTCCACTTT.

This chain uses TRBV5-6 with TRBJ1-1, with D perhaps matching TRBD1 (5 bases). With 0 bases removed from V and 0 bases from J, the gap between germline ends came to 15 bases. This CDR3 is built from 17 residues. Germline-derived CDR1 and CDR2 are SGHDT and YYEEEE. The CDR3 region has the DNA TGTGCCAGCAGCTTGGGGGAGGCAGGGCGCCTGAACACTGAAGCTTTCTTT. It encodes CASSLGEAGRLNTEAFF.

The rearrangement links TRBV29-1 to TRBJ1-1; weak D call: TRBD1 (6 bases). From germline, CDR1 is SQVTM and CDR2 ANQGSEA. Trimming took 6 bases from V and 6 from J, leaving 17 bases between them. The CDR3 consists of 13 residues. For the CDR3, the DNA is TGCAGCGTGGAGGAGGGGGGGAGGGCTGAAGCTTTCTTT. This encodes CSVEEGGRAEAFF. Full variable domain (missing parts from reference TRBV29-1 and TRBJ1-1): SAVISQKPSRDICQRGTSLTIQCQVDSQVTMMFWYRQQPGQSLTLIATANQGSEATYESGFVIDKFPISRPNLTFSTLTVSNMSPEDSSIYLCSVEEGGRAEAFFGQGTRLTVV.

The chain carries TRBV7-8 and TRBJ2-5; weak D call: TRBD2 (5 bases). Germline V gives CDR1 SGHVS, CDR2 FQNEAQ. V lost 3 bases and J lost 2, with 10 bases in between. The CDR3 is 14 residues long. The CDR3 DNA reads as TGTGCCAGCAGCTTCCGGGAAATTCAAGAGACCCAGTACTTC. As protein: CASSFREIQETQYF.

In nucleotides, the CDR3 is TGCGCCAGCAGCCTCTTTTCAGCGGGGACCCCGGTCACGCAGTATTTT. Its translation is CASSLFSAGTPVTQYF. The genes are TRBV4-3 and TRBJ2-3, with 7 bases fitting TRBD2. This CDR3 has 16 amino acids. V lost 4 bases and J lost 9; bases outside the gene matches: 16. Germline V gene lookup returns CDR1 LGHNA and CDR2 YSLEER.

This sequence joins TRBV13 and TRBJ2-7, with a weak D call TRBD1 (6 bases). Germline lookup yields CDR1 PRHDT and CDR2 FYEKMQ (reference sequence). V dropped 10 bases and J dropped 5 bases, with 18 bases sitting between them. CDR3 length: 13 amino acids. This CDR3 reads CATNKGDDNEQYF. The CDR3 nucleotides read TGTGCCACCAACAAGGGGGATGATAACGAGCAGTACTTC.

The chain carries TRBV7-6 and TRBJ1-3; D remains unclear. Per germline, CDR1 SGHVS and CDR2 FNYEAQ. V was pared by 0 bases and J by 1 base, with 4 bases between. CDR3 length: 14 residues. The CDR3 loop reads CASSLAESGNTIYF. CDR3 nucleotides: TGTGCCAGCAGCTTAGCGGAGTCTGGAAACACCATATATTTT.

The rearrangement joins TRBV29-1 to TRBJ1-2, with no clear D. The CDR3 is made up of 11 amino acids. CDR1 and CDR2 (germline): SQVTM, ANQGSEA. V shed 6 bases and J shed 8 bases, with 13 bases lying between them. The CDR3 nucleotides are TGCAGCGTAGTAAGCGGACTAGGCTACACCTTC. It specifies CSVVSGLGYTF.

The V and J genes are TRBV4-1 and TRBJ1-1; 7 nucleotides match TRBD1. CDR1 is MGHRA and CDR2 is YSYEKL in the germline V gene. CDR3 length equals 15 residues. Germline trimming cut 0 bases from V and 7 bases from J; bases unmatched to any gene: 8. CDR3 sequence: CASSQDGKGAVEAFF. In DNA, the CDR3 is TGCGCCAGCAGCCAAGACGGGAAGGGGGCGGTTGAAGCTTTCTTT.

V and J are TRBV11-2 and TRBJ1-4; D is uncertain. The CDR3 totals 18 residues. The V end was cut by 1 base, the J end by 1 base, with 16 bases between. Germline lookup yields CDR1 SGHAT and CDR2 FQNNGV. Here the CDR3 reads CASSLGRRSGVTNEKLFF. CDR3 nucleotides: TGTGCCAGCAGCTTAGGAAGGAGATCCGGGGTAACTAATGAAAAACTGTTTTTT.

J is TRBJ2-7 and V is TRBV4-2; 10 bases are a match to TRBD2. V lost 4 bases, J lost 0 bases, and 3 bases stayed unmatched. This CDR3 has 15 amino acids. Germline assignment: CDR1 LGHNA and CDR2 YNFKEQ. CDR3 region: CASSLRTSGSYEQYF. CDR3 nucleotides: TGTGCCAGCAGCCTACGGACTAGCGGCTCCTACGAGCAGTACTTC.

The chain has TRBV29-1 and TRBJ1-3; D is possibly TRBD1 (5 bases). CDR1 is SQVTM, CDR2 ANQGSEA, per germline. The germline V and J ends were trimmed by 3 bases and 0 bases, with 9 bases remaining between them. The length of the CDR3 is 14 residues. The CDR3 protein is CSVEGLNSGNTIYF. CDR3 nucleotide sequence: TGCAGCGTTGAGGGACTGAACTCTGGAAACACCATATATTTT.

This clone was counted between two and nine times. This sequence joins TRBV7-6 and TRBJ1-2, with 7 nucleotides matching TRBD1. The CDR3 consists of 15 residues. Germline V gene lookup returns CDR1 SGHVS and CDR2 FNYEAQ. J gave up 8 bases and V 0 bases, and 9 bases lay outside the gene matches. The CDR3: CASSLAPGQLRGYTF. CDR3 DNA: TGTGCCAGCAGCTTAGCCCCGGGACAGCTTAGGGGCTACACCTTC.

The rearrangement uses TRBV28 and TRBJ1-2; the D gene is possibly TRBD1 (5 bases). The CDR3 spans 12 residues. CDR1 and CDR2 (germline): MDHEN, SYDVKM. V was shortened by 9 bases and J by 7 bases, with 15 bases between the two germline ends. The DNA for the CDR3 is TGTGCCAGTATCATTAGGGGAGGTGGCTACACCTTC. It specifies CASIIRGGGYTF.

This sequence joins TRBV6-5 and TRBJ1-2; perhaps TRBD1 as D (6 bases). V was trimmed by 0 bases and J by 2 bases, leaving 10 bases between them. The germline gives CDR1 MNHEY, CDR2 SVGAGI. The CDR3 has 15 residues. The CDR3 is CASSYSEGVNYGYTF. The CDR3 DNA follows: TGTGCCAGCAGTTACTCCGAGGGGGTCAACTATGGCTACACCTTC.

V and J are TRBV9 and TRBJ2-5, with a tentative D call TRBD2 (5 bases). Germline CDR1 reads SGDLS; CDR2 reads YYNGEE. V lost 1 base and J 0 bases, leaving 10 bases between the germline ends. The CDR3 contains 15 residues. This CDR3 reads CASSVYGGDQETQYF. CDR3 DNA sequence: TGTGCCAGCAGCGTATACGGAGGAGACCAAGAGACCCAGTACTTC.

The chain links TRBV6-4 to TRBJ2-3; the D gene is possibly TRBD2 (6 bases). The V end was cut by 4 bases, the J end by 4 bases, with 12 bases between. In germline, CDR1 is MRHNA, CDR2 SNTAGT. This CDR3 is 14 amino acids long. CDR3 sequence: CASSVDGGADTQYF. The CDR3 coding sequence is TGTGCCAGCAGTGTAGACGGGGGAGCAGATACGCAGTATTTT.

The genes are TRBV19 and TRBJ1-2, with a tentative D call TRBD1 (6 bases). The V gene lost 5 bases and the J gene lost 5 bases, with 18 bases spanning the gap. CDR1 is LNHDA and CDR2 is SQIVND in the germline V gene (reference sequence). The CDR3 runs 15 residues. CDR3 bases: TGTGCCAGTAGTCCCGGGACGGCCAGGGGATATGGCTACACCTTC. Translation: CASSPGTARGYGYTF.

This clone showed up just once. This chain uses TRBV7-3 with TRBJ1-2; D call uncertain. This CDR3 is 13 amino acids long. Germline lookup yields CDR1 SGHTA and CDR2 FQGTGA. Trimming removed 4 bases from V and 4 bases from J, with 10 bases in between. The CDR3: CASSYGNGYGYTF. CDR3 coding DNA: TGTGCCAGCAGCTACGGGAATGGCTATGGCTACACCTTC. The complete variable domain, with remaining parts taken from reference TRBV7-3 and TRBJ1-2, reads GAGVSQTPSNKVTEKGKYVELRCDPISGHTALYWYRQSLGQGPEFLIYFQGTGAADDSGLPNDRFFAVRPEGSVSTLKIQRTERGDSAVYLCASSYGNGYGYTFGSGTRLTVV.

This clone was counted a single time. The rearrangement links TRBV2 to TRBJ1-5; D not certain. Per germline, CDR1 SNHLY and CDR2 FYNNEI. V shed 7 bases and J shed 4 bases, with 17 bases lying between them. The CDR3 contains 15 residues. CDR3 in amino acids: CASTSEESGNQPQHF. CDR3 DNA sequence: TGTGCCAGCACCTCGGAGGAATCGGGGAATCAGCCCCAGCATTTT.

The CDR3 loop is CASSGGATAGGLEGEQFF. For the CDR3, the DNA is TGTGCCAGCAGTGGGGGGGCCACGGCGGGGGGGCTCGAGGGTGAGCAGTTCTTC. This chain links TRBV2 with TRBJ2-1, with 9 bases that match TRBD2. V was clipped by 4 bases and J by 9 bases; unmatched bases: 19. Germline V gives CDR1 SNHLY, CDR2 FYNNEI. The CDR3 extends over 18 amino acids.

This rearrangement joins TRBV19 to TRBJ1-1; TRBD1 matches 8 bases. Losses at the gene ends were 3 bases for V and 1 base for J; bases not matched to a gene: 13. This CDR3 region has 18 residues. Germline V gene sequence: CDR1 LNHDA, CDR2 SQIVND (reference sequence). CDR3 protein: CASSMPEDREAWNTEAFF. CDR3 nucleotide sequence: TGTGCCAGTAGTATGCCGGAGGACAGGGAGGCCTGGAACACTGAAGCTTTCTTT.

DNA of the CDR3: TGCGCCAGCAGCTTGGTAGAATTCAGCACAGATACGCAGTATTTT. Protein product: CASSLVEFSTDTQYF. The chain combines TRBV5-1 with TRBJ2-3; D gene uncertain. The CDR3 totals 15 residues. Germline assignment: CDR1 SGHRS and CDR2 YFSETQ. V lost 0 bases to trimming and J lost 0 bases, with 8 bases between them.